A selection of T cell receptor beta chains follows, all from one sample in a study of blood T cell repertoires in COVID-19. The table came from immunoSEQ multiplex PCR; TCRdb's copy has only in-frame clones and leaves some out. The sample lists 150,000 or so clones, approximately 85% occurring once. Source material: peripheral blood. These TCRs come from a man aged 35 to 55 who had recovered from COVID-19. The CDR3 runs from the conserved cysteine through the conserved F or W. Each record gives: clone size, J gene, D gene, V gene, CDR3 DNA, CDR3 protein. A D gene is named only where the DNA matches it firmly. The size entry is marked missing in some rows and otherwise reads once, few, many or a size class.

abundance: .
j_gene: TRBJ1-2
d_gene: .
v_gene: TRBV28
CDR3nt: TGTGCCAGCAGTTTGCGGGGCGCGCACACCTTC
CDR3aa: CASSLRGAHTF

abundance: .
j_gene: TRBJ2-7
d_gene: .
v_gene: TRBV7-2
CDR3nt: TGTGCCAGCAGCTCCAGGGTTAGATACGAGCAGTACTTC
CDR3aa: CASSSRVRYEQYF

abundance: once
j_gene: TRBJ2-3
d_gene: TRBD1
v_gene: TRBV7-2
CDR3nt: TGTGCCAGCAGCAACTTGGGACAGCCGGGGAATACGCAGTATTTT
CDR3aa: CASSNLGQPGNTQYF

abundance: .
j_gene: TRBJ1-5
d_gene: .
v_gene: TRBV28
CDR3nt: TGTGCCAGCATCACTGGGGGGGGACAGCCCCAGCATTTT
CDR3aa: CASITGGGQPQHF

abundance: .
j_gene: TRBJ2-5
d_gene: .
v_gene: TRBV7-9
CDR3nt: TGTGCCAGCAGCCGAGGGGCGGGGGCCGCAGAGACCCAGTACTTC
CDR3aa: CASSRGAGAAETQYF

abundance: .
j_gene: TRBJ2-1
d_gene: .
v_gene: TRBV3-1/TRBV3-2
CDR3nt: TGTGCCAGCAGCCCCAAAATCCTCGGGTCCTACAATGAGCAGTTCTTC
CDR3aa: CASSPKILGSYNEQFF

abundance: .
j_gene: TRBJ1-1
d_gene: .
v_gene: TRBV28
CDR3nt: TGTGCCCCCCCGCGGAAGGTCATGAACACTGAAGCTTTCTTT
CDR3aa: CAPPRKVMNTEAFF

abundance: .
j_gene: TRBJ1-3
d_gene: TRBD1
v_gene: TRBV6-6
CDR3nt: TGTGCCAGCAGTTTCCGACAGGGGGCGTTTGGAAACACCATATATTTT
CDR3aa: CASSFRQGAFGNTIYF

abundance: .
j_gene: TRBJ2-7
d_gene: .
v_gene: TRBV4-1
CDR3nt: TGCGCCAGCAGCCAAGATTGGCCAGGGCCCTCCTACGAGCAGTACTTC
CDR3aa: CASSQDWPGPSYEQYF

abundance: few
j_gene: TRBJ1-2
d_gene: .
v_gene: TRBV27
CDR3nt: TGTGCCTGCCGCCGGGGGGAAGGTGGCTACACCTTC
CDR3aa: CACRRGEGGYTF

abundance: .
j_gene: TRBJ2-2
d_gene: .
v_gene: TRBV7-2
CDR3nt: TGTGCCAGCAGCCAGGGGTTAGACACCGGGGAGCTGTTTTTT
CDR3aa: CASSQGLDTGELFF